Given below is one TCR beta chain in context. Its specificity is not known. This sample is drawn from a study of cytotoxic CD8 clonotypes in ibrutinib-treated CLL. Study outcomes and limitations: Sampling times, which were not matched between the groups, differed between sustained-remission patients and progressing patients. At progression, clonality fell back toward baseline after rising at ibrutinib response.

From germline, CDR1 is GTSNPN and CDR2 SVGIG (reference sequence). The CDR3 loop spans 15 amino acids. Genomic DNA for TCR beta libraries, around 2.1 micrograms, came from cryopreserved PBMCs. Libraries were prepared by immunoSEQ multiplex PCR; TCRdb keeps only in-frame clonotypes and omits some of them. The sample records approximately 210,000 clones, over 60% being singletons. Sequencing used PBMCs, obtained after 24 months of ibrutinib treatment. This sequence originates from a human donor with chronic lymphocytic leukemia. V usage is TRBV30 and J usage is TRBJ2-3; D is uncertain. CDR3 residues: CAATSFGAVTDTQYF. In DNA, the CDR3 is TGTGCGGCCACGTCTTTCGGAGCCGTCACAGATACGCAGTATTTT.